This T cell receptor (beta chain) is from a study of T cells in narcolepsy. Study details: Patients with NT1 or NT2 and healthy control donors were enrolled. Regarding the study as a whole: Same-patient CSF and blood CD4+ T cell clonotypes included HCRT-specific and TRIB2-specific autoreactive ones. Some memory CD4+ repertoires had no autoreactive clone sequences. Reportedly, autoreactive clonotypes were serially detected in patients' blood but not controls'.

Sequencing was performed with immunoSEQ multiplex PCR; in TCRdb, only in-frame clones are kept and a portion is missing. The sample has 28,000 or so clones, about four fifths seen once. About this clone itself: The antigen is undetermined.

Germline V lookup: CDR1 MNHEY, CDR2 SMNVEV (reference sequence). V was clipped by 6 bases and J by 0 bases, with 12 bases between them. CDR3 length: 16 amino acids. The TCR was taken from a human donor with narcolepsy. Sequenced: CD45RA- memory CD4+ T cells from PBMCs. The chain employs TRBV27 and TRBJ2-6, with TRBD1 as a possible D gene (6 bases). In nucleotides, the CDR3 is TGTGCCAGCAGGCGGACAGCAAACTCTGGGGCCAACGTCCTGACTTTC. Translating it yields CASRRTANSGANVLTF. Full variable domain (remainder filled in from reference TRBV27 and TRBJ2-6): EAQVTQNPRYLITVTGKKLTVTCSQNMNHEYMSWYRQDPGLGLRQIYYSMNVEVTDKGDVPEGYKVSRKEKRNFPLILESPSPNQTSLYFCASRRTANSGANVLTFGAGSRLTVL.